This TCR beta chain appears in the sequencing data of a study of CD8 T cells in Susac syndrome. This CDR3 contains 15 residues. The germline V gene encodes CDR1 SGHDT and CDR2 YYEEEE. Trimming took off 4 bases at V and 3 bases at J, with 13 bases between the two ends. RNA was extracted with the RNeasy kit, and a quantity of about 0.45 to 1 ug was reverse transcribed using random hexamers. It was immunoSEQ multiplex PCR that amplified TCR beta CDR3 across 54 Vbeta and 13 Jbeta. TCRdb reprocessed the immunoSEQ multiplex PCR reads with MiXCR, giving one entry per CDR3 protein. The sample includes about 69,000 distinct CDR3 sequences, 95% of them seen just once. Healthy donors constituted the controls, which were matched for age and sex.

The TCR originated in a human donor in good health. The material sequenced was CD8+ T cells from PBMCs. V and J are TRBV5-6 and TRBJ2-2; D is perhaps TRBD2 (7 bases). CDR3: CASSRGGADTGELFF. The CDR3 nucleotides are TGTGCCAGCAGCCGTGGGGGGGCCGACACCGGGGAGCTGTTTTTT.